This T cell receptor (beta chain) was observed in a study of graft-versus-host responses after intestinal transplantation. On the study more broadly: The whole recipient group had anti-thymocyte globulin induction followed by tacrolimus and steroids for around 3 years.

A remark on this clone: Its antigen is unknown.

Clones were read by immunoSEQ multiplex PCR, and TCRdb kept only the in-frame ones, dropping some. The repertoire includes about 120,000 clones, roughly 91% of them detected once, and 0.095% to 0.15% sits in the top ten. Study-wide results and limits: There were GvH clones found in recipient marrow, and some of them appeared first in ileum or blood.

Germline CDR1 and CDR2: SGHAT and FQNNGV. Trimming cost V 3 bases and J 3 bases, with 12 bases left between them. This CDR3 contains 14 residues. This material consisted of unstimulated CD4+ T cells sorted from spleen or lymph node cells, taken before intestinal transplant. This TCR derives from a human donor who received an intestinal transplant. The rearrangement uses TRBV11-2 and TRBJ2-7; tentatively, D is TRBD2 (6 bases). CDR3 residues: CASSFGGSYYEQYF. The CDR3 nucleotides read TGTGCCAGCAGCTTCGGGGGTTCGTACTACGAGCAGTACTTC.